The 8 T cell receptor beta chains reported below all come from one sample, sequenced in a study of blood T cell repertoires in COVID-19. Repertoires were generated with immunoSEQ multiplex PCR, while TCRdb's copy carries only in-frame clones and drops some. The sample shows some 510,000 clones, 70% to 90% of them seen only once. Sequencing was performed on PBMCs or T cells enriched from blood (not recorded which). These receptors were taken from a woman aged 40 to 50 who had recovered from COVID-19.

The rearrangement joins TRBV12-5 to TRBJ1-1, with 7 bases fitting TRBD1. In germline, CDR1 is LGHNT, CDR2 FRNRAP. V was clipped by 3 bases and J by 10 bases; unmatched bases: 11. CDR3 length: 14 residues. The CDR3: CASGFRDRARGAFF. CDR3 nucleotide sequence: TGTGCTAGTGGTTTCCGGGACAGAGCTCGGGGAGCTTTCTTT.

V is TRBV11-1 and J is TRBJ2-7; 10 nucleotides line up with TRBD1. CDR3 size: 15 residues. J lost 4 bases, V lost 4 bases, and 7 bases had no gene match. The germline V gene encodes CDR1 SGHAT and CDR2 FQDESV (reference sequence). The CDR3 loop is CASSYWDRGGYEQYF. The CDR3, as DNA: TGTGCCAGCAGCTACTGGGACAGGGGAGGGTACGAGCAGTACTTC.

Written as DNA, the CDR3 is TGTGCCAGCTCACAGGGCAGCGGGAGAAGGACAGATACGCAGTATTTT. Its protein product is CASSQGSGRRTDTQYF. The V gene is TRBV18, the J gene TRBJ2-3; the match to TRBD2 covers 8 bases. Germline-derived CDR1 and CDR2 are KGHSH and LQKENI. Trimming cost V 4 bases and J 3 bases; bases outside gene matches: 9. The CDR3 has 16 amino acids.

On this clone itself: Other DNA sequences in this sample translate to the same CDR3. In DNA, the CDR3 is TGTGCCAGCTCACCCCCGGGACAGAATTATGGCTACACCTTC. It translates to CASSPPGQNYGYTF. The chain joins TRBV18 to TRBJ1-2; 7 bases fit TRBD1. Per the germline V gene, CDR1 is KGHSH and CDR2 is LQKENI. The CDR3 covers 14 residues. The trim removed 3 bases at V and 5 bases at J, leaving 6 bases unmatched.

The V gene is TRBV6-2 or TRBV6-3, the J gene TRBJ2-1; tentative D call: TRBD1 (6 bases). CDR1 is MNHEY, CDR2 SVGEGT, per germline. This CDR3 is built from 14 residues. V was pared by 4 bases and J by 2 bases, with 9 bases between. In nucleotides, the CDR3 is TGTGCCAGCAGTTTACAGGGTCCCTACAATGAGCAGTTCTTC. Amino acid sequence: CASSLQGPYNEQFF.

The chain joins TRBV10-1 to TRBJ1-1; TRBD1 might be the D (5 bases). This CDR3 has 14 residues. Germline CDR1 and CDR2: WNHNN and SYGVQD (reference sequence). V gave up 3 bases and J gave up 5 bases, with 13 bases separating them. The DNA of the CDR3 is TGCGCCAGCAGTGATCGGCAGGGTAGGACTGAAGCTTTCTTT. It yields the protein CASSDRQGRTEAFF.

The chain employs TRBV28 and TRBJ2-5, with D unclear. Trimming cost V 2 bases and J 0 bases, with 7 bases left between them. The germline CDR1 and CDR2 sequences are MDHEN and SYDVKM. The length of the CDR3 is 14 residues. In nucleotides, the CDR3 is TGTGCCAGCAGTTTAACGCAGAACCAAGAGACCCAGTACTTC. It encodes CASSLTQNQETQYF.

The CDR3 sequence is CASSVVPGWQETQYF. The CDR3, as DNA: TGTGCCAGCAGCGTAGTGCCAGGGTGGCAAGAGACCCAGTACTTC. The chain combines TRBV9 with TRBJ2-5, with a weak D call TRBD1 (5 bases). Germline V gives CDR1 SGDLS, CDR2 YYNGEE. The CDR3 has 15 amino acids. With 0 bases removed from V and 2 bases from J, the gap between germline ends came to 11 bases.